This is a list of T cell receptor beta chains from one sample in a study of CD8 T cells in ankylosing spondylitis. TCRdb used MiXCR to reprocess the 5' RACE reads, holding one entry per CDR3 protein. The sample shows a few hundred thousand distinct CDR3 sequences, about 22% of them seen only once. What was sequenced was blood, either unsorted or a sorted T cell fraction (not recorded which). The receptors originated from a male donor with ankylosing spondylitis. CDR3s include the opening cysteine and the closing phenylalanine or tryptophan. A D gene is named only where the DNA matches it firmly. Not all rows give a size; the values are once, few, many and, for expanded clones, a class.

few TRBJ2-3 TRBD1 TRBV9 TGTGCCAGCAGCGCCACAGGGGATCCCGGTAGTACGCAGTATTTT CASSATGDPGSTQYF
few TRBJ2-1 TRBD1 TRBV28 TGTGCCAGCAGTTTAGGCGGACAGGGCAACAATGAGCAGTTCTTC CASSLGGQGNNEQFF
many TRBJ1-4 . TRBV2 TGTGCCAGCAGTGAAGGAGGCAGGGGATTGGGTGAAAAACTGTTTTTT CASSEGGRGLGEKLFF
many TRBJ2-3 TRBD2 TRBV15 TGTGCCACCAGCAGAGATCTAGCGGGATCCCGCCCAGATACGCAGTATTTT CATSRDLAGSRPDTQYF
. TRBJ2-7 . TRBV7-9 TGTGCCAGCAGCTTAGTCGCGCAGGGGACCTACGAGCAGTACTTC CASSLVAQGTYEQYF
. TRBJ2-3 TRBD1 TRBV5-6 TGTGCCAGCAGCCCGCGACAGGGGTCCCGCACAGATACGCAGTATTTT CASSPRQGSRTDTQYF
. TRBJ2-7 TRBD2 TRBV6-2/TRBV6-3 TGTGCCAGCAGTTACTCGAGCGGGAGAGGCTACGAGCAGTACTTC CASSYSSGRGYEQYF
few TRBJ2-5 . TRBV5-1 TGCGCCAGCAGCTTGGCCAGGATGACCGGAAGGGAGACCCAGTACTTC CASSLARMTGRETQYF
few TRBJ2-7 . TRBV4-2 TGTGCCAGCAGCCAAGAGGCCCTCTTAGCCTACGAGCAGTACTTC CASSQEALLAYEQYF
. TRBJ2-1 TRBD1 TRBV2 TGTGCCAGCAGTAGGGACAGGGCCGGACTGGCTGAGCAGTTCTTC CASSRDRAGLAEQFF
. TRBJ2-2 . TRBV5-6 TGTGCCAGCAGCGCAAGGGTGGGGTCCGGGGAGCTGTTTTTT CASSARVGSGELFF
. TRBJ1-1 TRBD1 TRBV5-4 TGTGCCAGCAGGGACGGGACAGCGCTGAACACTGAAGCTTTCTTT CASRDGTALNTEAFF
. TRBJ2-7 . TRBV29-1 TGCAGCGTTGAAGATCGCTGGAACTACGAGCAGTACTTC CSVEDRWNYEQYF
. TRBJ2-7 TRBD1 TRBV29-1 TGCAGCGGTACAACAGGGGGCTCCGCCGAGCAGTACTTC CSGTTGGSAEQYF
few TRBJ2-1 . TRBV11-3 TGTGCCAGCAGCTTTTTAGGGGTCGGCAATGAGCAGTTCTTC CASSFLGVGNEQFF
few TRBJ2-7 . TRBV12-3/TRBV12-4 TGTGCCAGCGGGGGATACGGCGTGAGCTCCTACGAGCAGTACTTC CASGGYGVSSYEQYF
. TRBJ2-1 . TRBV11-2 TGTGCCAGCAGCCGACCCCCTAGTTACTCGACCTACAATGAGCAGTTCTTC CASSRPPSYSTYNEQFF
once TRBJ2-3 . TRBV7-9 TGTGCCAGCAGCTTCCGCTGGGAACGCACAGATACGCAGTATTTT CASSFRWERTDTQYF
. TRBJ1-3 . TRBV7-9 TGTGCCAGCAGGGTGGACAGCTCTGGAAACACCATATATTTT CASRVDSSGNTIYF
few TRBJ1-2 . TRBV19 TGTGCCAGTAGTATGGGCAGGGGTGACTATGGCTACACCTTC CASSMGRGDYGYTF
. TRBJ1-1 TRBD1 TRBV7-3 TGTGCCAGCAGCCCAGGGACAGGGCAAGACGCTGAAGCTTTCTTT CASSPGTGQDAEAFF
many TRBJ2-7 TRBD1 TRBV29-1 TGCAGCGTTGGAGGACAGGGGTTGTACGAGCAGTACTTC CSVGGQGLYEQYF
few TRBJ1-5 . TRBV7-8 TGTGCCAGCAGCTCACCCTTTCTCGGGAGCAATCAGCCCCAGCATTTT CASSSPFLGSNQPQHF
. TRBJ2-3 . TRBV10-3 TGTGCCATCAGTGAGTCGACTCACACAGATACGCAGTATTTT CAISESTHTDTQYF
. TRBJ2-1 . TRBV7-3 TGTGCCAGCAGCTTCAGTGGGGCGGTCGATGAGCAGTTCTTC CASSFSGAVDEQFF
. TRBJ2-1 . TRBV5-5 TGTGCCAGCAGCCCCTGGCCCGCCTCCCCGAATGAGCAGTTCTTC CASSPWPASPNEQFF
. TRBJ2-5 . TRBV9 TGTGCCAGCAGCCCCTCTGGGGGAAAAGAGACCCAGTACTTC CASSPSGGKETQYF
. TRBJ2-3 TRBD1 TRBV24-1 TGTGCCACCAGTGATTTGAGGACAGGGAGCACAGATACGCAGTATTTT CATSDLRTGSTDTQYF
. TRBJ1-3 TRBD1 TRBV5-1 TGCGCCAGCAGTTTGGCAGGGGACAGGGGAGGAAACACCATATATTTT CASSLAGDRGGNTIYF
. TRBJ2-1 TRBD2 TRBV7-6 TGTGCCAGCAGCTTAGGGTTGACTAGCGGGAGTTTGAACAATGAGCAGTTCTTC CASSLGLTSGSLNNEQFF
many TRBJ2-1 TRBD1 TRBV10-2 TGCGCCAGCAGCGACAGGGGAATGCGGTACAATGAGCAGTTCTTC CASSDRGMRYNEQFF
. TRBJ2-2 TRBD2 TRBV27 TGTGCCAGCAGTTTATCGGGGGGGCGGCTAGCGGGAGAACGGGCCGGGGAGCTGTTTTTT CASSLSGGRLAGERAGELFF